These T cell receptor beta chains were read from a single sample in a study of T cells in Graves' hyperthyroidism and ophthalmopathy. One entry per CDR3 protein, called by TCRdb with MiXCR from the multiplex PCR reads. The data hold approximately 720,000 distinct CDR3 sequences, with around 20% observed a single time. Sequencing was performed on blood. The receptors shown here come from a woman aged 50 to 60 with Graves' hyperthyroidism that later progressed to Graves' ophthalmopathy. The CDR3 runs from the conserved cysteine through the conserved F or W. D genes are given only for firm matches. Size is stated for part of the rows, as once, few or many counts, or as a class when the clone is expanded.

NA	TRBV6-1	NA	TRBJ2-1	CASSQGASPSYNEQFF	TGTGCCAGCAGTCAAGGCGCTAGTCCCTCCTACAATGAGCAGTTCTTC
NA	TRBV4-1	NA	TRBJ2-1	CASSQGVVYEQFF	TGCGCCAGCAGCCAAGGAGTGGTCTATGAGCAGTTCTTC
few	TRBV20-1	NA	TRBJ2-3	CSATEMGVGQYF	TGCAGTGCTACAGAGATGGGGGTGGGGCAGTATTTT
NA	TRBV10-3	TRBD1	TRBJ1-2	CAISEHRDSLNYGYTF	TGTGCCATCAGTGAGCACCGGGACAGTCTGAACTATGGCTACACCTTC
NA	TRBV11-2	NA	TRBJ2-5	CASSFGDGQETQYF	TGTGCCAGCAGCTTTGGGGACGGTCAAGAGACCCAGTACTTC
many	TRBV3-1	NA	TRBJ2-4	CASSQELGAKNIQYF	TGTGCCAGCAGCCAAGAGTTGGGGGCCAAAAACATTCAGTACTTC
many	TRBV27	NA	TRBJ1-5	CASSLSGGNQPQHF	TGCGCCAGCAGCTTGTCCGGGGGCAATCAGCCCCAGCATTTT
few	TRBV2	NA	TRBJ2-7	CASSSDSSYEQYF	TGTGCCAGCAGTTCCGACAGTTCCTACGAGCAGTACTTC
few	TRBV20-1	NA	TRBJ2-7	CSAFGGPEAYEQYF	TGCAGTGCCTTTGGGGGCCCAGAGGCCTACGAGCAGTACTTC
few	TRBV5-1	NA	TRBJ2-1	CASSSGTKPYNEQFF	TGCGCCAGCTCCTCCGGGACAAAACCCTACAATGAGCAGTTCTTC
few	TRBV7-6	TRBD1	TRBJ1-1	CASSFSGGLNTEAFF	TGTGCCAGCAGCTTCTCAGGGGGCCTGAACACTGAAGCTTTCTTT
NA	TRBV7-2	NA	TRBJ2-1	CASSLASLEQFF	TGTGCCAGCAGCTTAGCGTCTCTTGAGCAGTTCTTC
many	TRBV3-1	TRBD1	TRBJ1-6	CASSQGQGDNSPLHF	TGTGCCAGCAGCCAAGGACAGGGAGATAATTCACCCCTCCACTTT
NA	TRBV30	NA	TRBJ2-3	CAWSGTFTDTQYF	TGTGCCTGGAGTGGGACGTTCACAGATACGCAGTATTTT
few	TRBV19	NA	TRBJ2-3	CASTGGSTDTQYF	TGTGCCAGTACTGGGGGGAGTACAGATACGCAGTATTTT
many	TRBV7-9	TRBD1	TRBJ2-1	CASSSHLSGTGRYNEQFF	TGTGCCAGCAGCTCGCACCTGTCCGGGACAGGGAGATACAATGAGCAGTTCTTC
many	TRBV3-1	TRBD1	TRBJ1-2	CASSLGTGGTNYGYTF	TGTGCCAGCAGCCTAGGGACAGGCGGCACTAACTATGGCTACACCTTC
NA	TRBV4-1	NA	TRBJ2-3	CASSPTGHSTDTQYF	TGCGCCAGCAGCCCCACAGGGCACAGTACAGATACGCAGTATTTT
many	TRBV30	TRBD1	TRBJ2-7	CAWARGDRVSYEQYF	TGTGCCTGGGCCCGAGGGGACAGGGTGTCCTACGAGCAGTACTTC
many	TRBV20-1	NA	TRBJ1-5	CSAGDGRNQPQHF	TGCAGTGCTGGGGACGGAAGGAATCAGCCCCAGCATTTT
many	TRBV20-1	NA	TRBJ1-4	CSARDTGLANEKLFF	TGCAGTGCTCGGGATACAGGGCTGGCTAATGAAAAACTGTTTTTT
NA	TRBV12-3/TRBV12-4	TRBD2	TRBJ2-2	CASSYVTSGGASAGELFF	TGTGCCAGCAGTTATGTGACTAGCGGGGGGGCCTCGGCCGGGGAGCTGTTTTTT
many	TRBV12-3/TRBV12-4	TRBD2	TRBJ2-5	CASSEAGGLQETQYF	TGTGCCAGCAGTGAAGCGGGGGGGCTTCAAGAGACCCAGTACTTC
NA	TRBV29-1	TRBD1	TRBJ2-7	CSVGTTGAYEQYF	TGCAGCGTGGGTACAACAGGGGCCTACGAGCAGTACTTC
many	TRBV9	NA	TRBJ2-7	CASSVWDGTGDEQYF	TGTGCCAGCAGCGTATGGGACGGAACAGGCGACGAGCAGTACTTC
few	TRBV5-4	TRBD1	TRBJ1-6	CASSWDPGQGWGSPLHF	TGTGCCAGCAGTTGGGACCCGGGACAGGGGTGGGGTTCACCCCTCCACTTT
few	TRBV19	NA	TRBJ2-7	CASSVTGTPRYEQYF	TGTGCCAGTAGTGTCACCGGGACTCCCCGCTACGAGCAGTACTTC
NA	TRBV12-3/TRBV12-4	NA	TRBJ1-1	CASSSGARNTEAFF	TGTGCCAGCAGTTCGGGCGCGAGGAACACTGAAGCTTTCTTT
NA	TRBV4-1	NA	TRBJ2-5	CASSQAQGSVETQYF	TGCGCCAGCAGCCAGGCCCAGGGGTCGGTAGAGACCCAGTACTTC
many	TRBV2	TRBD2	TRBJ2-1	CASRGLAAANEQFF	TGTGCCAGCAGAGGACTAGCGGCGGCAAATGAGCAGTTCTTC
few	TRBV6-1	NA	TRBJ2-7	CASGVAYKQYF	TGTGCCAGCGGAGTAGCCTACAAGCAGTACTTC
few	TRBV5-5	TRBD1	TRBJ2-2	CASSQRTGNTGELFF	TGTGCCAGCAGCCAGAGGACAGGGAACACCGGGGAGCTGTTTTTT
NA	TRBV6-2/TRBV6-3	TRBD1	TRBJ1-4	CASKRDRGGKLFF	TGTGCCAGCAAAAGGGACAGGGGGGGAAAACTGTTTTTT
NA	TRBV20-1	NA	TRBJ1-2	CSARRLSNYGYTF	TGCAGTGCTAGGCGGCTAAGCAACTATGGCTACACCTTC
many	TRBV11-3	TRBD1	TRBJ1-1	CASSRTGVGTEAFF	TGTGCCAGCAGCCGCACAGGGGTGGGCACTGAAGCTTTCTTT
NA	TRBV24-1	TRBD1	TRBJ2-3	CATSGQGTDTQYF	TGTGCCACCAGCGGACAGGGAACAGATACGCAGTATTTT
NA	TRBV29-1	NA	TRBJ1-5	CGVELGAGQPQHF	TGCGGCGTTGAACTCGGGGCGGGTCAGCCCCAGCATTTT
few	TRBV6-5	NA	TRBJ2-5	CASSYSTLKETQYF	TGTGCCAGCAGTTACTCGACACTAAAAGAGACCCAGTACTTC
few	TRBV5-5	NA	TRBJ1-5	CASSLERRNQPQHF	TGTGCCAGCAGCTTGGAGAGGAGAAATCAGCCCCAGCATTTT
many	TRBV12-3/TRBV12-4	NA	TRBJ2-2	CASSLASGFPAYTGELFF	TGTGCCAGCAGTTTAGCGAGCGGATTCCCAGCCTACACCGGGGAGCTGTTTTTT
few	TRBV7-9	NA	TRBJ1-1	CASSKDSLTNAEAFF	TGTGCCAGCAGCAAAGACTCTCTTACGAACGCTGAAGCTTTCTTT
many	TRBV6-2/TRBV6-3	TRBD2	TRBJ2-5	CASSYSGAGEQETQYF	TGTGCCAGCAGTTACAGTGGAGCGGGGGAGCAAGAGACCCAGTACTTC
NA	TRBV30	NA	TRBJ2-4	CASGDSLAKSIQYF	TGTGCCTCTGGGGACTCGTTAGCCAAAAGCATTCAGTACTTC
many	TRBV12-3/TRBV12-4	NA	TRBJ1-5	CASSALRGRDQPQHF	TGTGCCAGCAGTGCTCTCCGGGGCAGGGATCAGCCCCAGCATTTT
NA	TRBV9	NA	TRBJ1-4	CASSARVATNEKLFF	TGTGCCAGCAGCGCCAGAGTTGCAACTAATGAAAAACTGTTTTTT